This T cell receptor beta chain was identified in a study of memory CD4+ T cells and cytomegalovirus serostatus. Turning to the study itself: Donors were healthy Belgian adults, under 10 CMV seropositive and some 24 seronegative.

The CDR3 is made up of 13 amino acids. Losses at the gene ends were 10 bases for V and 8 bases for J; bases not matched to a gene: 11. Germline V gives CDR1 LNHDA, CDR2 SQIVND (reference sequence). Single viable CD3+CD4+CD8-CD45RO+ cells were sorted as the memory CD4+ T cells. Authors' methods: Out-of-frame sequences were removed, leaving about 2,300,000 distinct TCRbeta sequences. The protocol was immunoSEQ multiplex PCR, while the TCRdb copy is restricted to in-frame clones and leaves out a portion. The V and J calls and clone size are taken from that table; D and trimming were inferred from the DNA. The sample shows about 50,000 clones, roughly 78% of them seen only once. As regards this clone: Its matching antigen is unknown.

Findings of the study overall: The CMV-associated TCR signature appears largely within the CD4+ memory repertoire. Each of 65 to 70 CMV-associated TCRbeta sequences occurred in one to five individuals.

The sequence was obtained from an adult in good health and CMV-seronegative. Source material: memory CD4+ T cells from blood. This rearrangement joins TRBV19 to TRBJ1-2; 9 bases fit TRBD1. The CDR3 loop is CATLKQGAEGYTF. DNA for the CDR3: TGTGCCACCCTAAAACAGGGGGCGGAGGGCTACACCTTC.